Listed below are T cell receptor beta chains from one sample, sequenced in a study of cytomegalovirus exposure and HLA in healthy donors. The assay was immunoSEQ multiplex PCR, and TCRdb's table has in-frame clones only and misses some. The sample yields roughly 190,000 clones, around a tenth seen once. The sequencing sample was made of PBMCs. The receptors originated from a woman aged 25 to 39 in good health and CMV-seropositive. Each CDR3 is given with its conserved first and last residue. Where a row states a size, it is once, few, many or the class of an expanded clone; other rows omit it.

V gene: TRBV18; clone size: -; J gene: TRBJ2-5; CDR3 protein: CASLAGEETQYF
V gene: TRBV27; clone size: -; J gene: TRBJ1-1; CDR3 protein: CASSGLPNTEAFF
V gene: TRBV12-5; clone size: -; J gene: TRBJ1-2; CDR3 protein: CASGLEGAFYGYTF
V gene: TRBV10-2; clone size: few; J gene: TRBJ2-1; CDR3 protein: CASSETGGSYNEQFF
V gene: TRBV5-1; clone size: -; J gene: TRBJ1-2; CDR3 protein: CASSLYPGNYGYTF
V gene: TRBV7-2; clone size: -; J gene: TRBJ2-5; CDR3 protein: CASSLVGTGETQYF
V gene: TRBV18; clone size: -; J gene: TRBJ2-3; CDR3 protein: CASSPPFRTDAQYF
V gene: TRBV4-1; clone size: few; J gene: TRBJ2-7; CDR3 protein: CASSQVQGYEQYF
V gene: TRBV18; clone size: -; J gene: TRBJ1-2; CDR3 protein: CASSPTQGAYTF
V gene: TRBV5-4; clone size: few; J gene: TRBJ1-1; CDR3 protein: CASSPDRWNTEAFF
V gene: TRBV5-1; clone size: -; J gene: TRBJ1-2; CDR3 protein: CASTPGTANYGYTF
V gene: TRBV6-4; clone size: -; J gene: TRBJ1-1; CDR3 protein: CASSRDRVNTEAFF
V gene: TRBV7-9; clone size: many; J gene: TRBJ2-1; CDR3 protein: CASSHPVDAGGRQFF
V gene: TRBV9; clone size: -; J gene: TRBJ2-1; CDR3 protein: CASSVLADGSSRNNEQFF
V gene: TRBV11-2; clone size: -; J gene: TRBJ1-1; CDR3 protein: CASSLAGGEAFF
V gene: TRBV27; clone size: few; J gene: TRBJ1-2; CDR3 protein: CAKGVNYGYTF
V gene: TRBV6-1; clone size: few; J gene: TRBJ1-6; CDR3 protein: CASNEPYNSPLHF
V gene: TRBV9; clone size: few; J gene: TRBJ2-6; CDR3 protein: CASSAPGGVSGANVLTF
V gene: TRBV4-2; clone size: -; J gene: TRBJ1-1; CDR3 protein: CASSQVPVGGVEAFF
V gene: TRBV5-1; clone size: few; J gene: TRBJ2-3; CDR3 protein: CASSLRGGTREADTQYF
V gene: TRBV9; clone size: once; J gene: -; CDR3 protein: CASSPTRQEILYEQYF
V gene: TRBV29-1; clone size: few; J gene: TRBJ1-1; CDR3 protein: CSVDHPGQGDTEAFF
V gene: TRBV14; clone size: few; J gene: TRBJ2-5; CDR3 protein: CASSQDSGGGPQETQYF
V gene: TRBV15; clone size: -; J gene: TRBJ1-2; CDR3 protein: CATSRTGFTYGYTF
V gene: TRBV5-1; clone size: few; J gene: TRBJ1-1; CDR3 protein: CASSSGIQGMNTEAFF
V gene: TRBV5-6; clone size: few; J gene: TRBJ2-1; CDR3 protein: CASSLVGLAGLGEQFF
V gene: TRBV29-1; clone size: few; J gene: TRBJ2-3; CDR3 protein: CSDGDRGWSHTQYF
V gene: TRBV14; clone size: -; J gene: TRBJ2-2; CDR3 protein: CASSHLSGLHTGELFF
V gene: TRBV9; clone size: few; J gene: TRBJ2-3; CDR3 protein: CASGEQGGTQYF
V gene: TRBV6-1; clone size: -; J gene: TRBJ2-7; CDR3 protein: CASTDSPLEQYF
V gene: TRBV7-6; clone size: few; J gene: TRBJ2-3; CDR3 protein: CASSRIADYLTDTQYF
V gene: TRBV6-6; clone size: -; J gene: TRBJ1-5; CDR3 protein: CASSRDRTDNQPQHF
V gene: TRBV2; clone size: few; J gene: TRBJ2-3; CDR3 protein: CASSEEWTGLYSTDTQYF
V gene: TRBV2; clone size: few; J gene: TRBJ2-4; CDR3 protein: CASSEWQDLNIQYF
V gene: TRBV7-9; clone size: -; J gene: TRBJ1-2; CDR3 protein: CASSVRQGSGYTF
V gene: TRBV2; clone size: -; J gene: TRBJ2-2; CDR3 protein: CASRRTGSGELFF
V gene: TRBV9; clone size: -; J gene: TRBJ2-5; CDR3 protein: CASSVGTSREETQYF
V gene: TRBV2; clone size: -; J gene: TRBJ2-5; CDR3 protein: CASRAPRLAGEETQYF
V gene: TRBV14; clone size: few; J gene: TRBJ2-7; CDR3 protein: CASSQAHRGLLEQYF
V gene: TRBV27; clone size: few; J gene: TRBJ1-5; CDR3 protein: CASSLRESRQPQHF
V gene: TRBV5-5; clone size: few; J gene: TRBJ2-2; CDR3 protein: CASSRRTGFPGELFF
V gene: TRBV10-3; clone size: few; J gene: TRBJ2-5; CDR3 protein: CAISDPGTLGETQYF
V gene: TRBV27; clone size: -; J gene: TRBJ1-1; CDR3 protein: CASSGTENTEAFF
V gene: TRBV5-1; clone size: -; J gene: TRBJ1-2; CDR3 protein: CASSLADRNYGYTF
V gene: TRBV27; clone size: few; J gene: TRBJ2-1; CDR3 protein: CASSFDATLSLRQFF
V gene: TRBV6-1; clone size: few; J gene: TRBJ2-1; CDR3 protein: CASSERGRGDEQFF
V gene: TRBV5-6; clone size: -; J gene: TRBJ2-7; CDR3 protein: CASSHSQGVDEQYF
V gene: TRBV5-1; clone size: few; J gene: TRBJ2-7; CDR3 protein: CASKGEYEQYF
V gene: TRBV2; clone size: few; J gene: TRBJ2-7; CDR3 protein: CASRGQGGYEQYF
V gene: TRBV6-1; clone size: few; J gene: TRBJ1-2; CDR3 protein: CASRSRGRPLGYTF
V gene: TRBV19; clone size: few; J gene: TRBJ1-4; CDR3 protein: CASSARRVGEKLFF
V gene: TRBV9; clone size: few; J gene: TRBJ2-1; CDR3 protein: CASSARGGLYNEQFF
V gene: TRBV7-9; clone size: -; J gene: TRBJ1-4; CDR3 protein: CASSSRDRARAELFF
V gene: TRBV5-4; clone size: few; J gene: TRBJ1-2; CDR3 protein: CASSSGHVANYGYTF
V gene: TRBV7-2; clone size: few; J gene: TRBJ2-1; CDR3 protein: CASSSGLADVEQFF
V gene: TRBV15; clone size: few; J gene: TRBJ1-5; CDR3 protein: CATRGGGPLEYSNQPQHF
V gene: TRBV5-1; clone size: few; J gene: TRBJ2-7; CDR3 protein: CASSSKTGAYEQSF